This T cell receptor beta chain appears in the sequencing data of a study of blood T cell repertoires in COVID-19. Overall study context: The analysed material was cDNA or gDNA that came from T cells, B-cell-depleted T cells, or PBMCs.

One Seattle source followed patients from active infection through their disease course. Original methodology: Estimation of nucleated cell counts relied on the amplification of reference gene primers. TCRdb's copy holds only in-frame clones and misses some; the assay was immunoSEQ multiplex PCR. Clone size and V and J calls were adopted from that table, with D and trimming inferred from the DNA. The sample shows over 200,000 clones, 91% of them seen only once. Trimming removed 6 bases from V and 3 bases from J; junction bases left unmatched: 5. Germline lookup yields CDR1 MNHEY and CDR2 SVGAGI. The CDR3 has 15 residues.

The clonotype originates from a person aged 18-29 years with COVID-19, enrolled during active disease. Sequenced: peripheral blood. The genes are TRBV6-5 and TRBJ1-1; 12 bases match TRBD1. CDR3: CASRWGQGADTEAFF. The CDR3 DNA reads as TGTGCCAGCAGGTGGGGACAGGGGGCGGACACTGAAGCTTTCTTT.